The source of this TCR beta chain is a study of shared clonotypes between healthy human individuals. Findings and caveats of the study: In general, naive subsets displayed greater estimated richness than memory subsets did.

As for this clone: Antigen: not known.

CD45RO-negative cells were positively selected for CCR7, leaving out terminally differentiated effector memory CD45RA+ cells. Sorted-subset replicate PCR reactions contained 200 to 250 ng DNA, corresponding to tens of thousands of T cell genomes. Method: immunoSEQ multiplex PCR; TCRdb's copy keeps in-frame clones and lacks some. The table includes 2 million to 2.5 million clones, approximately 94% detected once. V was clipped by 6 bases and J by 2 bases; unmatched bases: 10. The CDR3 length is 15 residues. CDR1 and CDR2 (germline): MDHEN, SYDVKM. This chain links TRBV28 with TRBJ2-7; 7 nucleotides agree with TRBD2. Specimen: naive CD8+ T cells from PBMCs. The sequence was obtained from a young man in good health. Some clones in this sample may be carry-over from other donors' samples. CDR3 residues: CASSPHTSEAYEQYF. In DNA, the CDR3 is TGTGCCAGCAGCCCTCATACTAGCGAAGCCTACGAGCAGTACTTC.